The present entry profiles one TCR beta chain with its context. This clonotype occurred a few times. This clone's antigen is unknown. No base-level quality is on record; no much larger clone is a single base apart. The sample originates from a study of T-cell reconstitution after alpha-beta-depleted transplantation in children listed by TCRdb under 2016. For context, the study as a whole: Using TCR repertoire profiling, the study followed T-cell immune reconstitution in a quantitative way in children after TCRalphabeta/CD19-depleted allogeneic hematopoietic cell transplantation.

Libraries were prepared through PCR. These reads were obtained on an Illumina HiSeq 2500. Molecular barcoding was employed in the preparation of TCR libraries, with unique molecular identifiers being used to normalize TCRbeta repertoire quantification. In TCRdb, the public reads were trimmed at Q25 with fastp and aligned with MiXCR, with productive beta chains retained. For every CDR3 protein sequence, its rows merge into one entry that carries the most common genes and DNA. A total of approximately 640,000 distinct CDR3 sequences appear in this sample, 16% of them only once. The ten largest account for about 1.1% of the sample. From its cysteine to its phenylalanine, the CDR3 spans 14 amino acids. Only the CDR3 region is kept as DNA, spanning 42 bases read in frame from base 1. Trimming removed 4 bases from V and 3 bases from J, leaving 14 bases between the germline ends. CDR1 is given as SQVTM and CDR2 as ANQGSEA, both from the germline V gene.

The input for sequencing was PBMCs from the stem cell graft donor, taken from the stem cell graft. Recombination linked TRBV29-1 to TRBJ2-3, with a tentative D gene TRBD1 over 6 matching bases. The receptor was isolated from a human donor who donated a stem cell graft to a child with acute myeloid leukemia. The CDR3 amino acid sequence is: CSVAQGRMTDTQYF. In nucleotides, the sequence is TGCAGCGTTGCACAGGGAAGGATGACAGATACGCAGTATTTT.